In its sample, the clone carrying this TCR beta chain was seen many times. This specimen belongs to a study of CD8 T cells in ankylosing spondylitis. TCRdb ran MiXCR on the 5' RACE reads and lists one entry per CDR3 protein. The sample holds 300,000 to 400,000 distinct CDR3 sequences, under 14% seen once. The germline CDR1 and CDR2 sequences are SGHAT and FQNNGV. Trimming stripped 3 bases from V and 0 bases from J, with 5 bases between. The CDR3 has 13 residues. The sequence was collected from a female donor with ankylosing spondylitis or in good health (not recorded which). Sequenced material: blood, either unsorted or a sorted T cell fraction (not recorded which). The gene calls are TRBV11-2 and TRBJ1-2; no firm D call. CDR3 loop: CASSLQPNYGYTF. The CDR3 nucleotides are TGTGCCAGCAGCTTGCAACCTAACTATGGCTACACCTTC.